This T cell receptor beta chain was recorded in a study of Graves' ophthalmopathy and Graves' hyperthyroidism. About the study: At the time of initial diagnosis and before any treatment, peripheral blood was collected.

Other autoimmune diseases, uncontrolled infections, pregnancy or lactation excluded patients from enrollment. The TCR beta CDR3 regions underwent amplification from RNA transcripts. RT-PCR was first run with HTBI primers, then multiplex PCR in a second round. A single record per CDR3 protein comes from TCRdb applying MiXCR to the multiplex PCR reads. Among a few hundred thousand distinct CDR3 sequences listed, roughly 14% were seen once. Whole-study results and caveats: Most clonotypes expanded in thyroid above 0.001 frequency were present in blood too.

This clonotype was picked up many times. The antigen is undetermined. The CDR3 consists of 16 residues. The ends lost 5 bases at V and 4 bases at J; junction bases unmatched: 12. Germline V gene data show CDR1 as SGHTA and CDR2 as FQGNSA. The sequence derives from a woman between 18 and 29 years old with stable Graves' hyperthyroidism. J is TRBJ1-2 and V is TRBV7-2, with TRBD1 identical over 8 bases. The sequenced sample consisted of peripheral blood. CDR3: CASSPASLGQGYGYTF. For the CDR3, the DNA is TGTGCCAGCAGCCCTGCATCTTTAGGACAGGGCTATGGCTACACCTTC.